The clone carrying this T cell receptor (beta chain) occurred many times. Antigen specificity is unknown. This sample was taken from a study of early T cells in non-severe SARS-CoV-2 infection. About the research overall: Sequencing was performed on bulk RNA from unsorted whole blood, leaving chains unpaired.

Per the germline V gene, CDR1 is SGHTA and CDR2 is FQGNSA. This CDR3 spans 15 amino acids. J lost 5 bases, V lost 5 bases, and 8 bases had no gene match. In the library, individual cDNA molecules carried attached unique molecular identifiers. TCRdb re-called the 5' RACE reads through MiXCR, storing one row per CDR3 protein. The table lists 25,000 to 35,000 distinct CDR3 sequences, about 4.5% of them singletons, with about 7.9% in the top ten. Whole-study findings and limits: VDJdb-based annotation leaned toward anti-spike CD8 responses and missed private and CD4 specificities.

Sequenced input: whole blood. V usage is TRBV7-2 and J usage is TRBJ1-4; TRBD1 aligns across 7 bases. This receptor was obtained from an adult who was a healthcare worker with PCR-confirmed SARS-CoV-2 infection or an uninfected control (not recorded which). CDR3 in amino acids: CASSPRQGWNEKLFF. The CDR3 DNA sequence: TGTGCCAGCAGCCCCCGACAGGGTTGGAATGAAAAACTGTTTTTT.